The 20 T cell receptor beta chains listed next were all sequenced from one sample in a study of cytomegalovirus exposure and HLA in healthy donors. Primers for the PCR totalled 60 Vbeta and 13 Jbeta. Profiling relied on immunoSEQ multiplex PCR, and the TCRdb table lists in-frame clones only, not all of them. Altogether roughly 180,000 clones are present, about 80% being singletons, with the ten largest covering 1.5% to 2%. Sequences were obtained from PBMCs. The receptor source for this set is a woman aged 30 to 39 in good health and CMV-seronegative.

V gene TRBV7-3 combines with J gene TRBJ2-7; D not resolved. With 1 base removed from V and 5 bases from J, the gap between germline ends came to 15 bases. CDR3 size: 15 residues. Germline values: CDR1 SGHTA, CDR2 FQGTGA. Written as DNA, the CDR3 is TGTGCCAGCAGCTTAAACTCTCTTAACCGGGACGAGCAGTACTTC. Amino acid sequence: CASSLNSLNRDEQYF.

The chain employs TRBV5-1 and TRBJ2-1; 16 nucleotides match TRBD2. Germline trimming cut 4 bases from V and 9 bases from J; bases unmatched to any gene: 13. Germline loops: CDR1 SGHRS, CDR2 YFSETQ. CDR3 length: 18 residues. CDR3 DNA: TGCGCCAGCAGCCCACTGGGACTAGCGGGGGGGCCGTTGAGTGAGCAGTTCTTC. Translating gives CASSPLGLAGGPLSEQFF.

The CDR3 here is CASISANYGYTF. DNA of the CDR3: TGTGCCAGCATCAGTGCTAACTATGGCTACACCTTC. The chain uses TRBV2 and TRBJ1-2; D is ambiguous. The length of the CDR3 is 12 residues. Per the germline V gene, CDR1 is SNHLY and CDR2 is FYNNEI. Trimming removed 7 bases at V and 0 bases at J, with 6 bases between.

The CDR3 here is CATSRDGAGVVTDTQYF. CDR3 in DNA: TGTGCCACCAGCAGAGATGGGGCGGGGGTTGTAACAGATACGCAGTATTTT. The chain recombines TRBV15 with TRBJ2-3; TRBD2 aligns across 7 bases. Trimming removed 0 bases from V and 3 bases from J; junction bases left unmatched: 9. The CDR3 has 17 amino acids. Germline V gene lookup returns CDR1 LNHNV and CDR2 YYDKDF (reference sequence).

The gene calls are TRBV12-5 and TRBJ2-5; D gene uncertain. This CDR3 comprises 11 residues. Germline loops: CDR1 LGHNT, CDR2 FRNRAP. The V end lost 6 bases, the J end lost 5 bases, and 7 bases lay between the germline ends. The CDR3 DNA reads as TGTGCTAGTGGCGGTCGGGAGACCCAGTACTTC. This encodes CASGGRETQYF.

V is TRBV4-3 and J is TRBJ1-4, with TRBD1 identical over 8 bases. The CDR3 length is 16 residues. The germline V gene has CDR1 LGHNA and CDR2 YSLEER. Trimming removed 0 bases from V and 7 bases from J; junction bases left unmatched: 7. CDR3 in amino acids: CASSQDFGTGFEKLFF. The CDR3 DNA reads TGCGCCAGCAGCCAAGATTTCGGGACAGGTTTTGAAAAACTGTTTTTT.

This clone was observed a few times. The CDR3, as DNA: TGTGCCAGCAGCTTCAGTGTTTCAGGGGATGAAAAACTGTTTTTT. It is translated as CASSFSVSGDEKLFF. The rearrangement uses TRBV11-2 and TRBJ1-4, with a possible D match to TRBD1 (6 bases). The CDR3 contains 15 residues. The V end lost 3 bases, the J end lost 6 bases, and 14 bases lay between the germline ends. Germline V gives CDR1 SGHAT, CDR2 FQNNGV.

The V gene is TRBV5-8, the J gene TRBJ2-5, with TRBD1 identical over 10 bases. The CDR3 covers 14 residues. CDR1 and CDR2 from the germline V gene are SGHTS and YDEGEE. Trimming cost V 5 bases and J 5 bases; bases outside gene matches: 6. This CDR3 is CASRLGQGVETQYF. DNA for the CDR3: TGTGCCAGCAGACTCGGACAGGGGGTGGAGACCCAGTACTTC.

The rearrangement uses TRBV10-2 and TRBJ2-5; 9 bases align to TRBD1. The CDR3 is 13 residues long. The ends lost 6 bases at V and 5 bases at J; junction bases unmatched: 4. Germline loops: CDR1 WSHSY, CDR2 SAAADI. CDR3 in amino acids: CASRDRGWETQYF. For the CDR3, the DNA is TGCGCCAGCAGGGACAGGGGTTGGGAGACCCAGTACTTC.

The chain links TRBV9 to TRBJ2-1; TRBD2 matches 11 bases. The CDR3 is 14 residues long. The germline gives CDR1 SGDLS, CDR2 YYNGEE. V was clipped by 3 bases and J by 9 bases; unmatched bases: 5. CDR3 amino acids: CASSASGGSVEQFF. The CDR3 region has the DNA TGTGCCAGCAGCGCTAGCGGGGGGTCGGTTGAGCAGTTCTTC.

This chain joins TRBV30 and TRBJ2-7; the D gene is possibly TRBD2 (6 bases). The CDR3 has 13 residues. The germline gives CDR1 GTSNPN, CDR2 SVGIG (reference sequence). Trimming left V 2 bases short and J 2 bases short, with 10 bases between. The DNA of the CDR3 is TGTGCCTGGAGTAAACGGGAGACCTACGAGCAGTACTTC. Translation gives CAWSKRETYEQYF.

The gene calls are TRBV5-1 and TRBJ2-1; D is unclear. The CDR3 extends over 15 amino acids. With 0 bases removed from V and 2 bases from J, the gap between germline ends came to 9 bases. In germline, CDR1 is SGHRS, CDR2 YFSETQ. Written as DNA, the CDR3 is TGCGCCAGCAGCTTGGTCCCGGGTACCTACAATGAGCAGTTCTTC. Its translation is CASSLVPGTYNEQFF.

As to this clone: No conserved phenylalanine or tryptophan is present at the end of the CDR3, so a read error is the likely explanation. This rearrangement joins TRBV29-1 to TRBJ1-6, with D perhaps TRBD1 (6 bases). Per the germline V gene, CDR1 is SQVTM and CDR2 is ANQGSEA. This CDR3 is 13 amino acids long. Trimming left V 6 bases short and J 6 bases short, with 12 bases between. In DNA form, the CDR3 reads TGCAGCGTAACGGAACAGGGTAATTCACCCCTCCACGTT. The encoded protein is CSVTEQGNSPLHV.

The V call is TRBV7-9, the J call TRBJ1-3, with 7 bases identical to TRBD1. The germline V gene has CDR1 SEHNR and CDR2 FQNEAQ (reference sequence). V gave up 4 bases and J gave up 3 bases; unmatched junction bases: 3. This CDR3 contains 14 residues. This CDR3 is CASSSRTGGNTIYF. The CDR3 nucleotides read TGTGCCAGCAGCTCCCGGACAGGTGGAAACACCATATATTTT.

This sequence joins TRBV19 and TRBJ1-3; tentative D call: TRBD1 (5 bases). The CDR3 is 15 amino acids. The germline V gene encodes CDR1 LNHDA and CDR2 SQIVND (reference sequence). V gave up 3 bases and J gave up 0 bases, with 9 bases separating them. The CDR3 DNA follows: TGTGCCAGTAGTATGACCGGGGGCTCTGGAAACACCATATATTTT. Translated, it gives CASSMTGGSGNTIYF.

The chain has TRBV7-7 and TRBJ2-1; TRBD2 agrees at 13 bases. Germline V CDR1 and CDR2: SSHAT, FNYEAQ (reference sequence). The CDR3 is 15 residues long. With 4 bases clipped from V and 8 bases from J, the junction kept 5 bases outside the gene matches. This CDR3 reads CASSSGLAGNHEQFF. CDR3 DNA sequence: TGTGCCAGCAGCTCGGGACTAGCGGGGAACCATGAGCAGTTCTTC.

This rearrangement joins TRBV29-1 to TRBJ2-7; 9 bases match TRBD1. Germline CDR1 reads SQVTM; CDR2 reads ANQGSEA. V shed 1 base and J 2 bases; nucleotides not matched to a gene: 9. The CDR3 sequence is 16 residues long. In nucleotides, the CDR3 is TGCAGCGTTGAAGGAAAAAGGGACAGGGACGCCTACGAGCAGTACTTC. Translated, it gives CSVEGKRDRDAYEQYF.

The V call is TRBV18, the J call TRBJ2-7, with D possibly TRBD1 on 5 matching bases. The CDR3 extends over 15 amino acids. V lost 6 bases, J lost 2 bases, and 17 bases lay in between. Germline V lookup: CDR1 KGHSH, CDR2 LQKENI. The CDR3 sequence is CASSPTMTATYEQYF. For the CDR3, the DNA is TGTGCCAGCTCCCCCACTATGACAGCCACCTACGAGCAGTACTTC.

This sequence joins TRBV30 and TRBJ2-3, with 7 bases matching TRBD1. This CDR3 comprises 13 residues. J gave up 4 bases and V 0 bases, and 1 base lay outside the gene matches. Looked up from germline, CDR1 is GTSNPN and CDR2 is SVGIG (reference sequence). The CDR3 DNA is TGTGCCTGGAGTGTACAGGGGTCAGATACGCAGTATTTT. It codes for CAWSVQGSDTQYF.

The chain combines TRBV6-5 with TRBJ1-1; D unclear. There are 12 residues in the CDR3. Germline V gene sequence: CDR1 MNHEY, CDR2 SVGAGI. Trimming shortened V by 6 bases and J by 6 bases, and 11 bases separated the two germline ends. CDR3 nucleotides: TGTGCCAGCAGCCAGCGGTCATCTGAAGCTTTCTTT. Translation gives CASSQRSSEAFF.